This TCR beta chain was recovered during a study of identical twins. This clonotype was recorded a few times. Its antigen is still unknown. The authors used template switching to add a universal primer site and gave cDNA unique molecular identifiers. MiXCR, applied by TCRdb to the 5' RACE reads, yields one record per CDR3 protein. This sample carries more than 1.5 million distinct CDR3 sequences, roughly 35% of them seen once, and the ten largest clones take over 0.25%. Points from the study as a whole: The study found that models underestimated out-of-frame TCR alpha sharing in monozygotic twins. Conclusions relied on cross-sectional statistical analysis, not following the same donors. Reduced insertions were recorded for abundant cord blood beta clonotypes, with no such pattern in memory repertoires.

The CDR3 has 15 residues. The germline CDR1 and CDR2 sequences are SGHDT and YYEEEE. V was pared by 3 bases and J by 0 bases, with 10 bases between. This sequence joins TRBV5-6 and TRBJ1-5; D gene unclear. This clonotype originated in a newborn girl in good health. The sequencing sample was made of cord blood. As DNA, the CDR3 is TGTGCCAGCAGCTATACTACAGATAGCAATCAGCCCCAGCATTTT. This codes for CASSYTTDSNQPQHF. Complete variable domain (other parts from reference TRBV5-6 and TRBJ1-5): DAGVTQSPTHLIKTRGQQVTLRCSPKSGHDTVSWYQQALGQGPQFIFQYYEEEERQRGNFPDRFSGHQFPNYSSELNVNALLLGDSALYLCASSYTTDSNQPQHFGDGTRLSIL.